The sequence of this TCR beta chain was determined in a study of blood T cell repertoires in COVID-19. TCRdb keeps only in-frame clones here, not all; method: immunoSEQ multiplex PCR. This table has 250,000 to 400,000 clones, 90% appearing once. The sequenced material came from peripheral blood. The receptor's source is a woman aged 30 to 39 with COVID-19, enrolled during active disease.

CDR3 DNA: TGTGCCAGTAGTACTGGGCCAGCCACAGATACGCAGTATTTT. Its translation is CASSTGPATDTQYF. This chain joins TRBV19 and TRBJ2-3; no reliable D call. The germline V gene has CDR1 LNHDA and CDR2 SQIVND (reference sequence). Trimming pared 4 bases from V and 2 bases from J, leaving 10 bases between. CDR3 length equals 14 residues.